This TCR beta chain was identified in a study of beta chain features in type 1 diabetes. Turning to the study itself: The number of sorted cells examined across all samples was 107,917,701.

The investigators reverse transcribed all of the isolated RNA, so they sequenced expressed TCRB transcripts. Measured with immunoSEQ multiplex PCR; TCRdb has only the in-frame clones, and not every one. This sample has hundreds of thousands of clones; 17% occur once, and the top ten carry 0.02% to 0.025%. Study-wide results and limits: PCR, the amplification step, might favor shorter templates, equally in patients and controls. For cells with high TCR expression, cDNA sequencing could yield over-representation. Patients' naive, central memory and Treg TCRB repertoires seemed closer to one another than those of healthy donors.

The CDR3 totals 15 residues. The germline CDR1 and CDR2 sequences are MDHEN and SYDVKM. Trimming left V 6 bases short and J 6 bases short, with 20 bases between. Worth noting for this clone: Its antigen is not known.

The V call is TRBV28, the J call TRBJ1-1; D remains ambiguous. The sequence derives from a woman in her late teens or twenties in good health. Sequenced sample: naive CD4+ T cells from blood. The CDR3 DNA reads as TGTGCCAGCAGATCCCCCGTCCCCGCGGCGCCTGAAGCTTTCTTT. The encoded protein is CASRSPVPAAPEAFF. The variable domain in full, with the rest retrieved from reference TRBV28 and TRBJ1-1, is DVKVTQSSRYLVKRTGEKVFLECVQDMDHENMFWYRQDPGLGLRLIYFSYDVKMKEKGDIPEGYSVSREKKERFSLILESASTNQTSMYLCASRSPVPAAPEAFFGQGTRLTVV.